This T cell receptor (beta chain) came from a study of graft-versus-host responses after intestinal transplantation (dated by TCRdb to the early 2020s). The study in broad terms: Recipients received multivisceral, liver-intestinal, or isolated intestinal transplants. After intestinal transplantation, graft-versus-host and host-versus-graft alloreactive T cell clones in the graft, circulation and bone marrow were tracked using bulk TCR-beta CDR3 sequencing. All recipients received anti-thymocyte globulin induction followed by maintenance tacrolimus and steroids for approximately 3 years. To identify alloreactive clones, pre-transplant mixed lymphocyte reaction products were sequenced and compared with unstimulated pre-transplant donor and recipient T cells. A peak of at least 4% donor T cells among recipient peripheral blood mononuclear cells was the definition used for donor T cell macrochimerism. The cohort enrolled 24 intestinal transplant recipients, one of whom was a retransplant, and a few patients without pretransplant specimens were excluded. Samples from three later patients were sequenced in-house on an Illumina MiSeq with MiXCR processing rather than by the commercial service.

With regard to this clone: This clone's antigen is unknown. No per-base quality is available; no much larger clone lies one base away.

The study at large found these results: In patients with donor T cell macrochimerism, the allografts had high GvH to HvG T cell clonal ratios. Early after transplant, declines in HvG clones were associated with peak levels of circulating GvH clones. The conclusions were limited by the relatively low number and heterogeneity of the intestinal transplant patients. GvH clones turned up in recipient bone marrow, with some appearing earlier in ileal mucosa or blood, a pattern consistent with an intestinal mucosal origin.

From a lookup of the germline V gene, CDR1 and CDR2 are MGHRA and YSYEKL. Trimming leaves V shorter by 0 bases and J shorter by 2 bases, with the junction holding 2 bases beyond the gene matches. The CDR3 runs 15 residues from the cysteine to the phenylalanine. Only the CDR3 region is kept as DNA, spanning 45 bases read in frame from base 1. Library creation used the immunoSEQ multiplex PCR assay. For most patients, genomic DNA was isolated with the Qiagen DNeasy Blood and Tissue Kit and shipped frozen to Adaptive Biotechnologies for TCR sequencing. For most patients, high-throughput TCR-beta CDR3 sequencing of genomic DNA was performed by Adaptive Biotechnologies. Per the original workflow: Adaptive's ImmunoSEQ software supplied the TCR sequencing data for 15 to 20 patients, while MiXCR and VDJtools were used to process a few other patients. To correct CD4 versus CD8 sorting errors, sequences present in both subsets at a frequency ratio below 5:1 were removed. CDR3 nucleotide sequences shared by donor and recipient were removed because the origin of these sequences could not be assigned. To count as alloreactive, a clone needed at least 2-fold expansion over unstimulated cells and a minimum CFSE-low frequency of 0.002% (template counts) or 0.001% (read counts). A clone was considered mappable if detected in the sequenced pre-transplant spleen, lymph node, or MLR CFSE-low populations of the donor or recipient. The cumulative frequency of alloreactive clones was calculated as a percentage of all sequences, weighted by copy number. Not all clones reach the TCRdb copy of this immuneACCESS table, which keeps in-frame sequences only. Checked studies attribute under half of the gap to unresolved V genes and leave the rest unexplained. That table is the source of V, J and clone size, and D and trimming were worked out from the DNA. This sample has roughly 90,000 clones in its table, and around 90% of those were observed once. The top ten clonotypes cover approximately 0.28% of the sample.

The meaning of the sample's time point label: cells obtained before transplantation from donor or recipient. CD3+CD4+ and CD3+CD8+ populations were FACS-sorted from unstimulated pre-transplant donor and recipient cells taken from spleen or lymph nodes. This chain is built from TRBV4-1 and TRBJ2-7; TRBD2 fits 9 bases in the junction. Source: unstimulated CD4+ T cells sorted from spleen or lymph node cells, taken before transplant. The TCR comes from a human donor who was the organ donor for an intestinal transplant. The bases read TGCGCCAGCAGCCAAGAGGGCGGGAGGGCCTACGAGCAGTACTTC. Translation gives CASSQEGGRAYEQYF.